The clone carrying this T cell receptor (beta chain) was counted ten times or more. Its antigen remains unidentified. RNA transcripts yielded amplified TCR beta CDR3 regions. Initially, a first-round RT-PCR of the TCR CDR3 employed the HTBI primer set. TCRdb recomputed calls from the multiplex PCR reads with MiXCR, one row per CDR3 protein. The sample includes 650,000 to 850,000 distinct CDR3 sequences, around 20% of them seen just once. The sample originates from a study of T cells in Graves' hyperthyroidism and ophthalmopathy. Study-wide context: Peripheral blood was drawn at first diagnosis, prior to all treatment.

Diagnosis rested on symptoms, serum thyroxine and TRAb, thyroid ultrasound, and orbital computed tomography. V shed 0 bases and J shed 5 bases, with 11 bases lying between them. The CDR3 sequence is 15 residues long. Germline CDR1 is LNHNV and CDR2 is YYDKDF (reference sequence). Study-wide results and caveats: The model made its ophthalmopathy prediction, and onset followed a median roughly 6.5 months later. Peripheral blood also featured most of the thyroid clonotypes expanded above 0.001.

Sample: blood. The genes are TRBV15 and TRBJ2-1; D remains unclear. The sequence derives from a woman between 45 and 60 years old with Graves' hyperthyroidism that later progressed to Graves' ophthalmopathy. CDR3 DNA: TGTGCCACCAGCAGAGATGTTGTGAGAGACAATGAGCAGTTCTTC. It yields the protein CATSRDVVRDNEQFF.